This passage covers 12 T cell receptor beta chains from one sample sequenced in a study of beta chain features in type 1 diabetes. The investigators reverse transcribed all of the isolated RNA, so they sequenced expressed TCRB transcripts. Some clones are missing from TCRdb's copy, which holds only in-frame ones; the method was immunoSEQ multiplex PCR. The sample contains fewer than 650,000 clones, roughly 16% of which appear only once. The sequencing input was naive CD4+ T cells from blood. The receptors were sampled from a man in his late teens or twenties in good health.

This clone occurred a few times. The V call is TRBV7-2, the J call TRBJ2-5, with TRBD2 matching 10 bases. The CDR3 has 15 amino acids. Germline CDR1 is SGHTA and CDR2 is FQGNSA. The V gene end was trimmed by 1 base and the J gene end by 2 bases; junction bases not matched to a gene: 1. The CDR3 DNA follows: TGTGCCAGCAGCTTAGGGGGACTAGCGCAAGAGACCCAGTACTTC. Encoded protein: CASSLGGLAQETQYF. Complete variable domain (other parts from reference TRBV7-2 and TRBJ2-5): GAGVSQSPSNKVTEKGKDVELRCDPISGHTALYWYRQSLGQGLEFLIYFQGNSAPDKSGLPSDRFSAERTGGSVSTLTIQRTQQEDSAVYLCASSLGGLAQETQYFGPGTRLLVL.

Only a few counts were recorded for this clone. The chain is built from TRBV19 and TRBJ2-7; 8 nucleotides line up with TRBD1. Germline V lookup: CDR1 LNHDA, CDR2 SQIVND (reference sequence). The CDR3 covers 15 residues. V gave up 6 bases and J gave up 2 bases; unmatched junction bases: 9. The CDR3 is CASRVSGGPTYEQYF. The CDR3 DNA is TGTGCCAGTAGAGTCTCAGGGGGCCCTACCTACGAGCAGTACTTC.

V usage is TRBV7-8 and J usage is TRBJ2-2, with TRBD2 matching 9 bases. Unmatched junction bases numbered 5, after V lost 5 bases and J lost 4 bases. The length of the CDR3 is 15 residues. Germline values: CDR1 SGHVS, CDR2 FQNEAQ. In nucleotides, the CDR3 is TGTGCCAGCAGCCAAGGACTAGCGAGCACCGGGGAGCTGTTTTTT. Its protein product is CASSQGLASTGELFF.

The chain is built from TRBV7-2 and TRBJ1-2; D gene ambiguous. The CDR3 contains 12 residues. CDR1 is SGHTA and CDR2 is FQGNSA in the germline V gene. Trimming shortened V by 0 bases and J by 4 bases, and 3 bases separated the two germline ends. The CDR3 here is CASSLAAYGYTF. CDR3 sequence (DNA): TGTGCCAGCAGCTTAGCGGCCTATGGCTACACCTTC.

This clone was seen a handful of times. This chain links TRBV7-9 with TRBJ1-5; 8 positions agree with TRBD1. CDR1 and CDR2 from the germline V gene are SEHNR and FQNEAQ (reference sequence). This CDR3 has 19 amino acids. V shed 6 bases, J shed 1 base, and the junction held 17 bases outside the gene matches. The CDR3 sequence: CASSSPGQASLKSNQPQHF. CDR3 nucleotide sequence: TGTGCCAGCAGTTCCCCGGGACAGGCCTCTTTAAAGAGCAATCAGCCCCAGCATTTT.

This clone was observed a few times. The chain links TRBV7-3 to TRBJ2-1; D remains unclear. Germline CDR1 is SGHTA and CDR2 is FQGTGA. There are 13 residues in the CDR3. V was pared by 5 bases and J by 7 bases, with 12 bases between. CDR3 sequence (DNA): TGTGCCAGCAGCGGTGGCTTGGGTAATGAGCAGTTCTTC. Encoded protein: CASSGGLGNEQFF.

This clone was detected only a few times. Other DNA sequences in the same sample also yield this CDR3. The chain employs TRBV18 and TRBJ2-7, with D unclear. Germline V gene sequence: CDR1 KGHSH, CDR2 LQKENI. The V end was cut by 1 base, the J end by 4 bases, with 5 bases between. The CDR3 covers 12 residues. The DNA of the CDR3 is TGTGCCAGCTCACCACTTGGGTACGAGCAGTACTTC. This gives the protein CASSPLGYEQYF.

V and J are TRBV28 and TRBJ2-1, with TRBD2 matching 12 bases. Germline CDR1 MDHEN, CDR2 SYDVKM. This CDR3 comprises 15 residues. The trim removed 5 bases at V and 15 bases at J, leaving 14 bases unmatched. CDR3 residues: CASSPGSILAGGLFF. CDR3 coding DNA: TGTGCCAGCAGTCCTGGCTCCATACTAGCGGGAGGTCTGTTCTTC.

There are a few counts of this clone. The V and J genes are TRBV7-6 and TRBJ1-1; D is unresolved. V lost 8 bases and J 2 bases, leaving 15 bases between the germline ends. CDR3 length equals 14 residues. The germline V gene has CDR1 SGHVS and CDR2 FNYEAQ. CDR3 amino acids: CASLSWGGNTEAFF. The DNA of the CDR3 is TGTGCCAGCCTCTCGTGGGGAGGTAACACTGAAGCTTTCTTT.

The chain is built from TRBV14 and TRBJ2-7; D not resolved. The germline V and J ends were trimmed by 2 bases and 6 bases, with 5 bases remaining between them. CDR3 length equals 11 residues. Germline CDR1 reads SGHDN; CDR2 reads FVKESK. CDR3 loop: CASSQQREQYF. The CDR3 DNA sequence: TGTGCCAGCAGCCAACAGCGCGAGCAGTACTTC. Drawing the rest from reference TRBV14 and TRBJ2-7, the complete variable domain is EAGVTQFPSHSVIEKGQTVTLRCDPISGHDNLYWYRRVMGKEIKFLLHFVKESKQDESGMPNNRFLAERTGGTYSTLKVQPAELEDSGVYFCASSQQREQYFGPGTRLTVT.

As concerns this clone: The limits of the CDR3 on the DNA are not certain, so only TCRdb's listed CDR3 is given. The chain joins TRBV7-2 to TRBJ2-5; no check of the table's D call, TRBD1, against the DNA was made. CDR1 SGHTA and CDR2 FQGNSA come from the germline V gene. The CDR3 length is 16 residues, termini included. The CDR3: CASSFLWGQSRETQYF.

This clone was seen only a few times. The chain links TRBV4-1 to TRBJ2-5, with a possible D match to TRBD1 (6 bases). The V end was cut by 4 bases, the J end by 10 bases, with 22 bases between. The CDR3 extends over 15 amino acids. CDR1 and CDR2 from the germline V gene are MGHRA and YSYEKL. The CDR3 DNA reads TGCGCCAGCAGCCCCAAGCCGGGGCAGGGGCATGACCAGTACTTC. Amino acid sequence: CASSPKPGQGHDQYF.